A single T cell receptor (beta chain) is shown here with its context. The data belong to a study of blood T cell repertoires in COVID-19. This CDR3 contains 14 residues. V gave up 10 bases and J gave up 1 base, with 13 bases separating them. Germline values: CDR1 LNHDA, CDR2 SQIVND (reference sequence). Donors in Cohort 3 who had recovered were those with two negative PCRs, healthcare professional clearance, or resolution of their symptoms. Using immunoSEQ multiplex PCR, the repertoire was profiled, and TCRdb retains in-frame clones only, with some absent. The top ten hold 1.9% of the sample, which has approximately 280,000 clones, 85% to 90% seen once.

This sequence was found in a woman in her fifties or sixties who had recovered from COVID-19. Sequenced material: PBMCs or T cells enriched from blood (not recorded which). This sequence joins TRBV19 and TRBJ2-2; possibly TRBD1 for D (6 bases). This CDR3 reads CATPDSLNTGELFF. CDR3 coding DNA: TGTGCCACCCCGGACAGTCTGAACACCGGGGAGCTGTTTTTT.